The 2 T cell receptor beta chains below come from one sample, sequenced in a study of CD8 T cells in ankylosing spondylitis. General study results and limits: There was a TCR beta motif, made of eight highly homologous variants, that appeared characteristic of ankylosing spondylitis blood.

No cognate antigen is known for these TCRs. TCRdb redid the calling of the 5' RACE reads with MiXCR, one entry per CDR3 protein. The top ten hold about two fifths of the sample, which has 220,000 or so distinct CDR3 sequences, about 18% seen once. Sequenced sample: blood, either unsorted or a sorted T cell fraction (not recorded which). These receptors all come from a male donor with ankylosing spondylitis.

Ten or more counts support this clonotype. J is TRBJ2-1 and V is TRBV12-3 or TRBV12-4, with 7 nucleotides matching TRBD2. The junction had 11 bases not matched to a gene; V was cut back by 6 bases and J by 3 bases. CDR3 length: 16 amino acids. CDR3 bases: TGTGCCAGCAGCCCTCCCCTCCGGGACTACTACAATGAGCAGTTCTTC. Amino acids: CASSPPLRDYYNEQFF.

This clonotype was counted only a few times. The chain couples TRBV4-1 to TRBJ2-3; perhaps D is TRBD1 or TRBD2 (5 bases each). CDR1 and CDR2 (germline): MGHRA, YSYEKL. V lost 4 bases and J lost 5, with 16 bases in between. The CDR3 covers 15 residues. CDR3 in DNA: TGCGCCAGCAGCCCCCCGATGGGGGTTGGAGATACGCAGTATTTT. Translating it yields CASSPPMGVGDTQYF.